A single sample is the source of the 17 T cell receptor beta chains below, sequenced in a study of T-cell memory formation after mild COVID-19. TCRdb used MiXCR to reprocess the 5' RACE reads, holding one entry per CDR3 protein. The table lists fewer than 350,000 distinct CDR3 sequences, 13% to 15% of them singletons, with over 20% in the top ten. The sequencing input was PBMCs or a T cell subset sorted from them (not recorded which). The receptor source for this set is a man aged 18 to 29 who had mild COVID-19 (a few samples of this study predate the infection). Cell type and time point are not known.

This clonotype came up a few times. The V call is TRBV20-1, the J call TRBJ1-2, with D perhaps matching TRBD1 (5 bases). The germline V gene has CDR1 DFQATT and CDR2 SNEGSKA (reference sequence). The V end was cut by 5 bases, the J end by 2 bases, with 15 bases between. The CDR3 runs to 14 residues. The CDR3 nucleotides read TGCAGTGCTCCAAAGCAGGGCACAAACTATGGCTACACCTTC. This translates into CSAPKQGTNYGYTF.

This clonotype was seen many times. The chain joins TRBV6-2 or TRBV6-3 to TRBJ2-7, with TRBD2 matching 10 bases. Germline lookup yields CDR1 MNHEY and CDR2 SVGEGT. The CDR3 loop spans 14 amino acids. With 6 bases clipped from V and 2 bases from J, the junction kept 4 bases outside the gene matches. DNA for the CDR3: TGTGCCAGCAGCCTAGCGGGGGTCCCCTACGAGCAGTACTTC. As protein: CASSLAGVPYEQYF.

CDR3 nucleotide sequence: TGCAGCGTTGAAATCCCTGGCAGGGGCCAAGAGACCCAGTACTTC. Translated: CSVEIPGRGQETQYF. The V gene is TRBV29-1, the J gene TRBJ2-5, with D maybe TRBD1 (6 bases). Trimming pared 2 bases from V and 1 base from J, leaving 14 bases between. Germline V gene sequence: CDR1 SQVTM, CDR2 ANQGSEA. CDR3 length: 15 residues.

This clonotype was seen a few times. This chain connects TRBV28 to TRBJ2-2; D is perhaps TRBD1 (6 bases). CDR3 length: 16 amino acids. Trimming left V 6 bases short and J 4 bases short, with 18 bases between. Germline CDR1 and CDR2: MDHEN and SYDVKM. CDR3 sequence reads: CASRRTGILGTGELFF. Written as DNA, the CDR3 is TGTGCCAGCAGACGTACAGGGATATTAGGCACCGGGGAGCTGTTTTTT.

The rearrangement links TRBV14 to TRBJ1-6; 10 bases agree with TRBD1. CDR1 is SGHDN, CDR2 FVKESK, per germline. After removal of 2 bases from V and 9 bases from J, the junction contained 1 base not matched to a gene. The CDR3 runs to 14 residues. The CDR3 DNA sequence: TGTGCCAGCAGCCAATGGGACAGGGGTTCACCCCTCCACTTT. This gives the protein CASSQWDRGSPLHF.

The V and J genes are TRBV5-1 and TRBJ1-3; D is unresolved. V was trimmed by 3 bases and J by 4 bases, leaving 17 bases between them. This CDR3 has 16 residues. Per germline, CDR1 SGHRS and CDR2 YFSETQ. In nucleotides, the CDR3 is TGCGCCAGCAGCTCCCAAACGCCAAGGATGGGAAACACCATATATTTT. It yields the protein CASSSQTPRMGNTIYF. The full variable domain, with the rest looked up from reference TRBV5-1 and TRBJ1-3, is KAGVTQTPRYLIKTRGQQVTLSCSPISGHRSVSWYQQTPGQGLQFLFEYFSETQRNKGNFPGRFSGRQFSNSRSEMNVSTLELGDSALYLCASSSQTPRMGNTIYFGEGSWLTVV.

This chain connects TRBV6-5 to TRBJ1-5; 7 bases fit TRBD1. The CDR3 runs 15 residues. The germline V gene has CDR1 MNHEY and CDR2 SVGAGI. Unmatched junction bases numbered 5, after V lost 0 bases and J lost 6 bases. CDR3 sequence reads: CASSYSTGRGQPQHF. Here the CDR3 DNA reads TGTGCCAGCAGTTACTCGACAGGGCGCGGTCAGCCCCAGCATTTT.

This clonotype was picked up one time. The CDR3 is CASMSGTDSYEQYF. For the CDR3, the DNA is TGTGCCAGCATGAGCGGGACAGATTCCTACGAGCAGTACTTC. This chain joins TRBV2 and TRBJ2-7, with D possibly called TRBD1 or TRBD2 (7 bases each). V was shortened by 7 bases and J by 1 base, with 14 bases between the two germline ends. Germline CDR1 and CDR2: SNHLY and FYNNEI. The length of the CDR3 is 14 residues.

The chain has TRBV7-9 and TRBJ2-2, with D possibly TRBD1 on 6 matching bases. The V gene lost 5 bases and the J gene lost 4 bases, with 17 bases spanning the gap. The CDR3 is 16 residues long. From germline, CDR1 is SEHNR and CDR2 FQNEAQ (reference sequence). The CDR3 nucleotides are TGTGCCAGCAGCCTAATAGGGGGAAAGATCACCGGGGAGCTGTTTTTT. This encodes CASSLIGGKITGELFF.

In its sample, this clonotype was seen a few times. The chain carries TRBV9 and TRBJ2-1; D is ambiguous. V dropped 5 bases and J dropped 2 bases, with 11 bases sitting between them. Germline assignment: CDR1 SGDLS and CDR2 YYNGEE. The CDR3 runs 14 residues. The CDR3 protein is CASSGNPPYNEQFF. The CDR3 region has the DNA TGTGCCAGCAGTGGCAATCCCCCCTACAATGAGCAGTTCTTC.

In its sample, this clonotype was seen many times. The rearrangement links TRBV5-8 to TRBJ2-5, with unresolved D. The V end was cut by 0 bases, the J end by 6 bases, with 3 bases between. In germline, CDR1 is SGHTS, CDR2 YDEGEE. There are 11 residues in the CDR3. The CDR3 reads CASSLGQTQYF. For the CDR3, the DNA is TGTGCCAGCAGCTTGGGTCAGACCCAGTACTTC.

The chain links TRBV11-2 to TRBJ2-7, with 7 bases fitting TRBD1. V lost 5 bases to trimming and J lost 6 bases; unmatched junction nucleotides: 10. CDR3 length equals 14 residues. Germline lookup yields CDR1 SGHAT and CDR2 FQNNGV. Here the CDR3 DNA reads TGTGCCAGCAGCGCCGGTAAGACAGGGATCGAGCAGTACTTC. Encoded protein: CASSAGKTGIEQYF.

This sequence joins TRBV3-1 and TRBJ1-1; TRBD1 matches at 8 bases. Germline lookup yields CDR1 LGHDT and CDR2 YNNKEL (reference sequence). Losses at the gene ends were 1 base for V and 11 bases for J; bases not matched to a gene: 3. The CDR3 length is 12 residues. DNA for the CDR3: TGTGCCAGCAGCCAAGGGGACAGGAAGGCTTTCTTT. Its translation is CASSQGDRKAFF.

The sample holds one count of this clonotype. The V and J genes are TRBV21-1 and TRBJ1-1; no check of the table's D call, TRBD1, against the DNA was made. TRBV21-1 is termed a pseudogene. The CDR3 is 14 residues long. Here the CDR3 reads CASRSTGINTEAFF. The CDR3 DNA reads TGTGCCAGCAGATCTACAGGGATAAACACTGAAGCTTTCTTT.

This clonotype was observed a few times. The gene calls are TRBV6-2 or TRBV6-3 and TRBJ2-7; 13 nucleotides line up with TRBD2. V trimming: 0 bases; J trimming: 0 bases; junction bases outside the gene matches: 8. The CDR3 consists of 19 residues. Looked up from germline, CDR1 is MNHEY and CDR2 is SVGEGT. The CDR3 reads CASSYSPKLAGGNSYEQYF. The CDR3 bases are TGTGCCAGCAGTTACTCGCCTAAACTAGCGGGGGGGAACTCCTACGAGCAGTACTTC.

This clonotype occurred a few times. The chain employs TRBV7-9 and TRBJ2-3; a possible D gene is TRBD2 (5 bases). CDR3 length equals 15 residues. The V end was cut by 4 bases, the J end by 0 bases, with 11 bases between. CDR1 is SEHNR, CDR2 FQNEAQ, per germline (reference sequence). In DNA form, the CDR3 reads TGTGCCAGCAGCTCCAGCAGGACTAGCACAGATACGCAGTATTTT. It codes for CASSSSRTSTDTQYF.

In this sample, this clonotype is large. CDR3 in DNA: TGTGCCAGCAGCTTATACCGGGACTCCCCCAGGCCCCAGCATTTT. Its translation is CASSLYRDSPRPQHF. The genes are TRBV5-5 and TRBJ1-5; D is possibly TRBD1 (5 bases). CDR1 is SGHKS, CDR2 YYEKEE, per germline (reference sequence). CDR3 length: 15 amino acids. V was trimmed by 2 bases and J by 9 bases, leaving 18 bases between them.